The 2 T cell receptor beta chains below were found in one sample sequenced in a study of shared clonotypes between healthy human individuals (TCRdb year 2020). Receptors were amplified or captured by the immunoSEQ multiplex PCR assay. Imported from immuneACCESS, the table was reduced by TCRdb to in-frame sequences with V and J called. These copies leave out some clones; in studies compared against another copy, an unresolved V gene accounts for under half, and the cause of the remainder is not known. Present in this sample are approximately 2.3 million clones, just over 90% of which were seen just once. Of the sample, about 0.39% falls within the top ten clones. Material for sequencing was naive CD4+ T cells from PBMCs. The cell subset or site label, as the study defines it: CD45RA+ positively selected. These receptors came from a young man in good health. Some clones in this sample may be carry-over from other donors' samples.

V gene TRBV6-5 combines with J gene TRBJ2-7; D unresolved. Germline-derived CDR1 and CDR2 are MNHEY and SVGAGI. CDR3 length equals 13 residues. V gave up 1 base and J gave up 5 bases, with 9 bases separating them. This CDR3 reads CASSYFLSNEQYF. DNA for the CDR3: TGTGCCAGCAGTTACTTCCTATCGAACGAGCAGTACTTC.

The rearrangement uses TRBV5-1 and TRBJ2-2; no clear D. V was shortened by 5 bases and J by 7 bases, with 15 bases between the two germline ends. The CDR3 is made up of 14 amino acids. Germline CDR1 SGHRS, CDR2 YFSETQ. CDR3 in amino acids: CASRLQIASGELFF. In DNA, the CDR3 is TGCGCCAGCAGATTGCAAATCGCGAGCGGGGAGCTGTTTTTT.